These 31 T cell receptor beta chains were all obtained from the same sample, sequenced in a study of T cells in Graves' hyperthyroidism and ophthalmopathy. Amplified TCR beta CDR3 regions derived from RNA transcripts. Researchers ran a first-round RT-PCR on the TCR CDR3 using the HTBI primer set. TCRdb re-derived calls from the multiplex PCR reads in MiXCR, one entry per CDR3 protein. This repertoire shows a few hundred thousand distinct CDR3 sequences, about 15% found once; its top ten account for 17%. The sample was blood. These receptors were collected from a young woman with Graves' hyperthyroidism.

This clonotype was recorded at least ten times. This chain connects TRBV5-1 to TRBJ2-3; 7 nucleotides line up with TRBD2. This CDR3 has 14 residues. With V trimmed by 0 bases and J by 6 bases, 4 bases remained unmatched. In germline, CDR1 is SGHRS, CDR2 YFSETQ. The CDR3 region is CASSLDTAGDTQYF. In DNA form, the CDR3 reads TGCGCCAGCAGCTTGGATACAGCGGGGGATACGCAGTATTTT.

This clonotype was recorded at least ten times. The chain combines TRBV9 with TRBJ2-2; TRBD1 aligns across 7 bases. The CDR3 extends over 13 amino acids. V shed 6 bases, J shed 2 bases, and the junction held 1 base outside the gene matches. Germline V lookup: CDR1 SGDLS, CDR2 YYNGEE. In DNA, the CDR3 is TGTGCCAGCAAGGGGGCCAACACCGGGGAGCTGTTTTTT. Translated: CASKGANTGELFF.

The chain combines TRBV18 with TRBJ2-5; D might be TRBD2 (5 bases). CDR3 length equals 14 residues. CDR1 and CDR2 (germline): KGHSH, LQKENI. V lost 1 base and J 3 bases, leaving 9 bases between the germline ends. Here the CDR3 reads CASSPQDGKETQYF. The CDR3 DNA reads as TGTGCCAGCTCACCACAGGACGGGAAAGAGACCCAGTACTTC.

This chain uses TRBV20-1 with TRBJ1-6; D remains unclear. The CDR3 extends over 12 amino acids. The germline CDR1 and CDR2 sequences are DFQATT and SNEGSKA (reference sequence). Trimming cost V 3 bases and J 7 bases, with 7 bases left between them. CDR3 DNA sequence: TGCAGTGCTAGGGTGGGGAATTCACCCCTCCACTTT. Protein sequence: CSARVGNSPLHF.

This clonotype was detected many times. The chain recombines TRBV20-1 with TRBJ2-7; 8 bases map to TRBD1. Trimming at V came to 0 bases and at J to 1 base, leaving 5 bases not matched to a gene. The CDR3 runs to 15 residues. Per the germline V gene, CDR1 is DFQATT and CDR2 is SNEGSKA (reference sequence). CDR3 residues: CSARDRGQGSYEQYF. The CDR3 DNA is TGCAGTGCTAGAGATCGTGGACAGGGTTCCTACGAGCAGTACTTC.

In regard to this clonotype: Just one base apart from a much larger clone, this may be a read error. The rearrangement uses TRBV5-1 and TRBJ2-7, with 8 nucleotides matching TRBD2. The CDR3 is 14 residues long. The germline CDR1 and CDR2 sequences are SGHRS and YFSETQ. The J segment lost 9 bases and the V segment lost 1 base, leaving 9 bases of the junction unmatched. CDR3 in DNA: TGCGCCAGCAGCTTGACGGCGGGAGGAGGAGGGCAGTACTTC. It specifies CASSLTAGGGGQYF.

In regard to this clonotype: This may stem from a read error, because a much larger clone lies one nucleotide away. The chain joins TRBV7-2 to TRBJ1-6; D is ambiguous. The CDR3 extends over 14 amino acids. Germline CDR1 is SGHTA and CDR2 is FQGNSA. CDR3 region: CVSSLAAHNSPLHF. The CDR3 nucleotides read TGTGTCAGCAGCTTAGCAGCTCATAATTCACCCCTCCACTTT.

This clonotype showed up many times. The chain combines TRBV10-3 with TRBJ1-5; 7 nucleotides align to TRBD1. The V and J ends lost 2 bases and 2 bases, in that order; junction bases with no gene match: 9. The CDR3 covers 17 residues. The germline V gene has CDR1 ENHRY and CDR2 SYGVKD. CDR3 nucleotide sequence: TGTGCCATCAGTGAGGGCTTTTTCGACAGGGGCAATCAGCCCCAGCATTTT. Translated, it gives CAISEGFFDRGNQPQHF.

This clonotype was seen at least ten times. V and J are TRBV30 and TRBJ1-1; the D gene is possibly TRBD1 (5 bases). Germline lookup yields CDR1 GTSNPN and CDR2 SVGIG (reference sequence). CDR3 size: 13 residues. The V end lost 7 bases, the J end lost 1 base, and 13 bases lay between the germline ends. DNA for the CDR3: TGTGCCTCTTGGGGCAGGTCGAACACTGAAGCTTTCTTT. Translated: CASWGRSNTEAFF. Full variable domain (missing parts from reference TRBV30 and TRBJ1-1): SQTIHQWPATLVQPVGSPLSLECTVEGTSNPNLYWYRQAAGRGLQLLFYSVGIGQISSEVPQNLSASRPQDRQFILSSKKLLLSDSGFYLCASWGRSNTEAFFGQGTRLTVV.

As regards this clonotype: This could be a read error, since a much larger clone is one nucleotide away. V usage is TRBV30 and J usage is TRBJ2-7, with 8 bases matching TRBD2. The CDR3 runs to 13 residues. Germline values: CDR1 GTSNPN, CDR2 SVGIG (reference sequence). CDR3 coding DNA: TGTGCCTGGAGTAAAGCGGGGGTTGGCGAGCAGTGCTTC. Translating it yields CAWSKAGVGEQCF. The variable domain in full, completed from reference TRBV30 and TRBJ2-7, reads SQTIHQWPATLVQPVGSPLSLECTVEGTSNPNLYWYRQAAGRGLQLLFYSVGIGQISSEVPQNLSASRPQDRQFILSSKKLLLSDSGFYLCAWSKAGVGEQCFGPGTRLTVT.

The rearrangement links TRBV20-1 to TRBJ2-2; D not certain. Per germline, CDR1 DFQATT and CDR2 SNEGSKA (reference sequence). Trimming cost V 3 bases and J 0 bases, with 8 bases left between them. The CDR3 length is 14 residues. The CDR3 sequence is CSARGMANTGELFF. CDR3 nucleotides: TGCAGTGCTAGGGGGATGGCGAACACCGGGGAGCTGTTTTTT.

This clonotype was counted at least ten times. The V call is TRBV19, the J call TRBJ1-5; possible D gene TRBD1, 5 bases. The V gene's germline CDR1 is LNHDA and CDR2 SQIVND (reference sequence). The CDR3 contains 15 residues. V was trimmed by 5 bases and J by 8 bases, leaving 19 bases between them. Written as DNA, the CDR3 is TGTGCCAGTAGTGGACCGCTGTGGGGGTTAGAGCCCCAGCATTTT. Translating it yields CASSGPLWGLEPQHF. Based on the CDR3 plus reference TRBV19 and TRBJ1-5, the full variable domain is DGGITQSPKYLFRKEGQNVTLSCEQNLNHDAMYWYRQDPGQGLRLIYYSQIVNDFQKGDIAEGYSVSREKKESFPLTVTSAQKNPTAFYLCASSGPLWGLEPQHFGDGTRLSIL.

V gene TRBV11-2 combines with J gene TRBJ2-3; D not resolved. Germline V CDR1 and CDR2: SGHAT, FQNNGV. The ends were cut back, 5 bases at V and 5 bases at J, with 17 bases in the middle. This CDR3 is 15 amino acids long. CDR3 nucleotide sequence: TGTGCCAGCAGCAATCTGGGGTCTGGCGTAGATACGCAGTATTTT. It is translated as CASSNLGSGVDTQYF.

Details on this clonotype: A much larger clone differs by one base, so this may be a read error. This chain joins TRBV6-1 and TRBJ1-2, with 8 bases lining up with TRBD1. Germline assignment: CDR1 MNHNS and CDR2 SASEGT. The CDR3 extends over 13 amino acids. The chain's CDR3 is CTSSRPGTGGYTF. CDR3 sequence (DNA): TGTACCAGCAGCCGCCCCGGGACAGGCGGCTACACCTTC.

The sample holds many counts of this clonotype. The rearrangement links TRBV20-1 to TRBJ2-1, with TRBD2 as a possible D gene (5 bases). Germline CDR1 reads DFQATT; CDR2 reads SNEGSKA (reference sequence). V was clipped by 0 bases and J by 0 bases, with 9 bases between them. This CDR3 region has 15 residues. CDR3 sequence reads: CSARDPGSSYNEQFF. CDR3 sequence (DNA): TGCAGTGCTAGAGACCCGGGGAGCTCCTACAATGAGCAGTTCTTC.

This clonotype was seen at least ten times. This chain uses TRBV6-1 with TRBJ2-7, with a tentative D call TRBD2 (6 bases). Per the germline V gene, CDR1 is MNHNS and CDR2 is SASEGT. The V end was cut by 8 bases, the J end by 2 bases, with 16 bases between. This CDR3 comprises 14 residues. CDR3 nucleotide sequence: TGTGCCAGCCATCGGGGGTCGCGCGCCTACGAGCAGTACTTC. Translating gives CASHRGSRAYEQYF.

This clonotype was found many times. The chain has TRBV7-9 and TRBJ1-1; perhaps TRBD1 as D (5 bases). The V end lost 10 bases, the J end lost 4 bases, and 7 bases lay between the germline ends. Germline V gene sequence: CDR1 SEHNR, CDR2 FQNEAQ (reference sequence). The CDR3 is made up of 10 amino acids. CDR3 sequence: CATQGTEAFF. As DNA, the CDR3 is TGTGCCACGCAGGGCACTGAAGCTTTCTTT.

This clonotype has at least ten counts. This chain joins TRBV13 and TRBJ1-6; TRBD1 matches 7 bases. Per germline, CDR1 PRHDT and CDR2 FYEKMQ (reference sequence). The CDR3 covers 15 residues. J lost 9 bases, V lost 3 bases, and 8 bases had no gene match. The CDR3 nucleotides are TGTGCCAGCAGCTTCCGGGACAGAAGGGGTTCACCCCTCCACTTT. Protein sequence: CASSFRDRRGSPLHF.

This clonotype has just one count. A single base separates this from a much larger clone, so it may be a read error. V is TRBV12-3 or TRBV12-4 and J is TRBJ1-2; 9 nucleotides align to TRBD1. The CDR3 has 17 residues. Trimming removed 2 bases from V and 8 bases from J; junction bases left unmatched: 15. For the CDR3, the DNA is TGTGCCAGCAGTTTAAATGGGGGGGACAGGGTTTTGCTGGGCTACACCTTC. Its translation: CASSLNGGDRVLLGYTF.

This clonotype was picked up many times. The J gene is TRBJ2-3, the V gene TRBV5-1, with TRBD2 matching 10 bases. The CDR3 is 17 residues long. J lost 2 bases, V lost 3 bases, and 9 bases had no gene match. CDR1 is SGHRS, CDR2 YFSETQ, per germline. In DNA, the CDR3 is TGCGCCAGCAGCTGGACGGGAAGCGGGAGGGCCACAGATACGCAGTATTTT. Its translation is CASSWTGSGRATDTQYF.

This clonotype was seen repeatedly, ten times or more. This rearrangement joins TRBV7-3 to TRBJ2-3, with 10 positions matching TRBD2. With V trimmed by 2 bases and J by 6 bases, 8 bases remained unmatched. The CDR3 is 16 amino acids. Germline loops: CDR1 SGHTA, CDR2 FQGTGA. CDR3 sequence (DNA): TGTGCCAGCAGCTTAGGCCCCAGCGGGAGGGTGGATACGCAGTATTTT. Translation: CASSLGPSGRVDTQYF.

This clonotype was observed many times. The chain uses TRBV12-3 or TRBV12-4 and TRBJ2-4; D is uncertain. The V and J ends lost 2 bases and 4 bases respectively, with 12 bases between them. The CDR3 is 15 residues long. In DNA form, the CDR3 reads TGTGCCAGCAGTTTAATCCCAAACTTGAAAAACATTCAGTACTTC. Residues: CASSLIPNLKNIQYF.

This clonotype was recorded many times. The chain couples TRBV30 to TRBJ2-1; 9 bases align to TRBD1. The CDR3 is 14 amino acids. CDR1 is GTSNPN and CDR2 is SVGIG in the germline V gene (reference sequence). V lost 4 bases, J lost 2 bases, and 3 bases stayed unmatched. The CDR3 spells CAWNRDRAYNEQFF. The CDR3 nucleotides are TGTGCCTGGAACCGGGACAGGGCCTACAATGAGCAGTTCTTC.

This clonotype was seen ten or more times. The chain carries TRBV9 and TRBJ2-5; 9 bases are a match to TRBD1. CDR3 length equals 14 residues. The V and J ends lost 2 bases and 4 bases, in that order; junction bases with no gene match: 3. Germline-derived CDR1 and CDR2 are SGDLS and YYNGEE. The CDR3 nucleotides are TGTGCCAGCAGCGTGGGACAGGGTAGAGAGACCCAGTACTTC. Translation gives CASSVGQGRETQYF.

This clonotype was picked up many times. The chain employs TRBV11-3 and TRBJ2-1; D remains ambiguous. The CDR3 consists of 16 residues. The V gene's germline CDR1 is SGHNT and CDR2 YENEEA. Deletions cut 5 bases from V and 3 bases from J, with 17 bases between. The CDR3 protein is CASSPKTFIGYNEQFF. The CDR3 coding sequence is TGTGCCAGCAGCCCTAAAACATTCATAGGCTACAATGAGCAGTTCTTC. Together with reference TRBV11-3 and TRBJ2-1, the CDR3 gives the full variable domain: EAGVVQSPRYKIIEKKQPVAFWCNPISGHNTLYWYLQNLGQGPELLIRYENEEAVDDSQLPKDRFSAERLKGVDSTLKIQPAELGDSAVYLCASSPKTFIGYNEQFFGPGTRLTVL.

In its sample, this clonotype was seen many times. The chain uses TRBV18 and TRBJ1-1; D remains ambiguous. Trimming stripped 3 bases from V and 0 bases from J, with 14 bases between. Germline V gene sequence: CDR1 KGHSH, CDR2 LQKENI. The CDR3 has 16 amino acids. The CDR3 region is CASSPLVGTMNTEAFF. The CDR3 DNA reads TGTGCCAGCTCACCGCTGGTAGGTACGATGAACACTGAAGCTTTCTTT.

V usage is TRBV20-1 and J usage is TRBJ1-1; D is unclear. CDR3 length equals 11 residues. Per the germline V gene, CDR1 is DFQATT and CDR2 is SNEGSKA (reference sequence). V was clipped by 6 bases and J by 3 bases, with 8 bases between them. CDR3 residues: CSAVGYTEAFF. The CDR3 DNA reads TGCAGTGCGGTGGGGTACACTGAAGCTTTCTTT.

With respect to this clonotype: A much larger clone lies one base from this, so it may be a read error. The chain uses TRBV27 and TRBJ2-2, with D tentatively TRBD2 (5 bases). Germline lookup yields CDR1 MNHEY and CDR2 SMNVEV (reference sequence). This CDR3 is 17 amino acids long. This CDR3 reads CASSLEISQSQTGELSF. The CDR3 DNA reads TGTGCCAGCAGTTTGGAGATAAGTCAAAGTCAGACCGGGGAGCTGTCTTTT.

In this sample, this clonotype turned up a few times. The chain employs TRBV20-1 and TRBJ2-1, with TRBD1 identical over 7 bases. The V and J ends lost 5 bases and 4 bases, in that order; junction bases with no gene match: 8. The CDR3 runs 14 residues. Germline lookup yields CDR1 DFQATT and CDR2 SNEGSKA (reference sequence). The CDR3 nucleotides read TGCAGTGCTGGGGCGGTACAGGGGTACAATGAGCAGTTCTTC. It is translated as CSAGAVQGYNEQFF.

This clonotype was counted ten times or more. The V and J genes are TRBV27 and TRBJ1-1; D possibly corresponds to TRBD1 (5 bases). The germline V gene has CDR1 MNHEY and CDR2 SMNVEV (reference sequence). This CDR3 is built from 16 residues. V was shortened by 4 bases and J by 6 bases, with 21 bases between the two germline ends. CDR3 in DNA: TGTGCCAGCAGTTCGGGACGGAACAAGGGTATTGCTGAAGCTTTCTTT. Its translation is CASSSGRNKGIAEAFF.

This clonotype has a count of ten or more. The chain is built from TRBV13 and TRBJ1-5; no firm D call. This CDR3 is built from 12 residues. Trimming removed 4 bases at V and 9 bases at J, with 10 bases between. In germline, CDR1 is PRHDT, CDR2 FYEKMQ (reference sequence). DNA for the CDR3: TGTGCCAGCAGCTCAACCGACGGGCCCCAGCATTTT. Its protein is CASSSTDGPQHF. The variable domain in full, with the rest retrieved from reference TRBV13 and TRBJ1-5, is AAGVIQSPRHLIKEKRETATLKCYPIPRHDTVYWYQQGPGQDPQFLISFYEKMQSDKGSIPDRFSAQQFSDYHSELNMSSLELGDSALYFCASSSTDGPQHFGDGTRLSIL.